Listed below are T cell receptor beta chains from one sample, sequenced in a study of blood T cells in healthy people across ages. MiXCR was run by TCRdb on the 5' RACE reads, yielding one entry per CDR3 protein. The table includes hundreds of thousands of distinct CDR3 sequences, roughly 50% detected once. The specimen sequenced was blood. The receptors here all came from a young man in good health. Both conserved end residues are part of each CDR3. A D gene is named only where the DNA matches it firmly. Clone size is given for some rows only: seen once, a few or many times, or a class if the clone is expanded.

clone_size,j_call,d_call,v_call,cdr3_aa,cdr3_nt
few,TRBJ2-7,NA,TRBV7-2,CASSLTGPAYEQYF,TGTGCCAGCAGCCTAACGGGGCCCGCCTACGAGCAGTACTTC
once,TRBJ2-1,NA,TRBV20-1,CSAGGSGAAPYNEQFF,TGCAGTGCTGGAGGTAGCGGAGCTGCCCCCTACAATGAGCAGTTCTTC
NA,TRBJ2-4,TRBD2,TRBV11-2,CASRPLAGVDIQYF,TGTGCCAGCAGACCTCTAGCGGGGGTTGACATTCAGTACTTC
NA,TRBJ2-7,NA,TRBV10-2,CASSGSVEGGPYEQYF,TGCGCCAGCAGCGGTTCCGTAGAGGGCGGACCCTACGAGCAGTACTTC
NA,TRBJ2-1,NA,TRBV2,CASSRTNNEQFF,TGTGCCAGCAGTCGGACCAACAATGAGCAGTTCTTC
NA,TRBJ2-3,TRBD2,TRBV10-3,CAIRGGLAGTTSVADTQYF,TGTGCCATCAGGGGGGGACTAGCGGGGACAACATCGGTCGCAGATACGCAGTATTTT
NA,TRBJ1-4,NA,TRBV20-1,CSAGTREKLFF,TGCAGTGCAGGGACTCGTGAAAAACTGTTTTTT
NA,TRBJ1-1,NA,TRBV27,CASSHSPAHTEAFF,TGTGCCAGCAGCCATTCGCCCGCGCACACTGAAGCTTTCTTT
few,TRBJ2-1,NA,TRBV20-1,CSATGRGGRNNEQFF,TGCAGTGCTACGGGACGAGGGGGAAGAAACAATGAGCAGTTCTTC
few,TRBJ2-5,NA,TRBV3-1,CASSQDSGAETQYF,TGTGCCAGCAGCCAAGATTCAGGGGCAGAGACCCAGTACTTC
once,TRBJ2-7,NA,TRBV7-2,CASSPRAEGKQYF,TGTGCCAGCAGCCCTAGAGCAGAGGGGAAGCAGTACTTC
NA,TRBJ1-2,TRBD1,TRBV28,CASSLDRPLSYGYTF,TGTGCCAGCAGTTTGGACAGGCCTTTGTCTTATGGCTACACCTTC
NA,TRBJ1-2,NA,TRBV7-9,CASSNSRYYGYTF,TGTGCCAGCAGCAACTCCAGATACTATGGCTACACCTTC
few,TRBJ2-1,NA,TRBV27,CASRMGNYEQFF,TGTGCCAGCAGGATGGGTAATTATGAGCAGTTCTTC
NA,TRBJ2-1,NA,TRBV12-3/TRBV12-4,CASSPSQGQNEQFF,TGTGCCAGCAGCCCAAGCCAAGGGCAGAATGAGCAGTTCTTC
NA,TRBJ2-1,NA,TRBV6-5,CASSPRPGRSYNEQFF,TGTGCCAGCAGTCCCCGGCCTGGCCGTTCCTACAATGAGCAGTTCTTC
NA,TRBJ2-7,TRBD1,TRBV19,CASSDSGTGGYEQYF,TGTGCCAGTAGTGACTCCGGGACAGGGGGCTACGAGCAGTACTTC
few,TRBJ1-4,NA,TRBV10-3,CAISESEVVGGEKLFF,TGTGCCATCAGTGAGTCGGAGGTTGTAGGAGGTGAAAAACTGTTTTTT
few,TRBJ2-1,TRBD2,TRBV20-1,CSAGTSGLPGNEQFF,TGCAGTGCCGGCACTAGCGGGCTTCCTGGGAATGAGCAGTTCTTC
once,TRBJ2-5,NA,TRBV11-2,CASSFTESETQYF,TGTGCCAGCAGCTTTACAGAGAGCGAGACCCAGTACTTC
NA,TRBJ2-7,NA,TRBV20-1,CSAHHPGRSYEQYF,TGCAGTGCCCACCATCCGGGACGCTCCTACGAGCAGTACTTC
NA,TRBJ1-2,NA,TRBV6-6,CASSFQTAYGYTF,TGTGCCAGCAGTTTTCAGACAGCCTATGGCTACACCTTC
NA,TRBJ2-1,NA,TRBV27,CASSLYGAGVSDEQFF,TGTGCCAGCAGTTTATACGGAGCTGGAGTTAGTGATGAGCAGTTCTTC
NA,TRBJ2-3,NA,TRBV7-2,CASSLIAGSGDTQYF,TGTGCCAGCAGCTTAATTGCGGGGTCCGGGGATACGCAGTATTTT
NA,TRBJ1-2,NA,TRBV4-3,CASSPNGLGQGDGYTF,TGCGCCAGCAGCCCCAACGGACTGGGGCAGGGTGATGGCTACACCTTC
NA,TRBJ1-1,TRBD1,TRBV2,CASTGKRTGGSRNTEAFF,TGTGCCAGCACCGGAAAACGCACAGGGGGGTCCCGGAACACTGAAGCTTTCTTT
NA,TRBJ2-3,NA,TRBV5-1,CASSLAPGTRDTQYF,TGCGCCAGCAGCTTGGCACCCGGGACCAGGGATACGCAGTATTTT
NA,TRBJ2-7,NA,TRBV2,CASGRATYEQYF,TGTGCCAGCGGCCGGGCTACCTACGAGCAGTACTTC
NA,TRBJ2-2,NA,TRBV2,CASSGVNPTGELFF,TGTGCCAGCAGTGGGGTTAACCCGACCGGGGAGCTGTTTTTT
many,TRBJ2-1,NA,TRBV7-3,CASSLTSSSYNEQFF,TGTGCCAGCAGCCTGACTTCGAGCTCCTACAATGAGCAGTTCTTC
NA,TRBJ2-5,NA,TRBV7-2,CASSWARGGETQYF,TGTGCCAGCAGCTGGGCGCGGGGTGGAGAGACCCAGTACTTC
once,TRBJ2-3,NA,TRBV9,CASSVESSTARAQYF,TGTGCCAGCAGCGTAGAGTCTAGCACGGCGCGTGCGCAGTATTTT
once,TRBJ2-5,NA,TRBV4-1,CASSQVRGPYEQYF,TGCGCCAGCAGCCAAGTGCGGGGACCTTATGAGCAGTACTTC
NA,TRBJ1-2,TRBD1,TRBV9,CASSFRTGDRPDGYTF,TGTGCCAGCAGCTTCCGGACGGGGGACAGGCCGGATGGCTACACCTTC
once,TRBJ2-1,NA,TRBV29-1,CSGVLASEQFF,TGCAGCGGTGTTTTAGCGTCTGAGCAGTTCTTC
NA,TRBJ2-1,TRBD1,TRBV7-2,CASSQGNRGDEQFF,TGTGCCAGCAGCCAAGGGAACAGGGGCGATGAGCAGTTCTTC
NA,TRBJ2-5,TRBD1,TRBV18,CASSMTGTLQETQYF,TGTGCCAGCTCAATGACAGGGACACTACAAGAGACCCAGTACTTC
few,TRBJ2-5,NA,TRBV21-1,CATHSAHPRETQYF,TGTGCCACCCACAGTGCCCACCCCCGGGAGACCCAGTACTTC
NA,TRBJ2-1,NA,TRBV20-1,CSVPGKEQFF,TGCAGTGTCCCAGGGAAAGAGCAGTTCTTC
many,TRBJ2-7,NA,TRBV10-1,CASSPLGEEADEQYF,TGCGCCAGCAGTCCTCTAGGGGAGGAGGCGGACGAGCAGTACTTC
NA,TRBJ2-5,NA,TRBV29-1,CSVGVSETQYF,TGCAGCGTTGGTGTTTCAGAGACCCAGTACTTC
NA,TRBJ2-3,NA,TRBV12-3/TRBV12-4,CASTLGLHTDTQYF,TGTGCCAGCACCCTGGGGCTCCACACAGATACGCAGTATTTT
NA,TRBJ1-1,NA,TRBV7-2,CASSHIRGGRRDTEAFF,TGTGCCAGCAGCCATATCCGGGGGGGGAGGAGGGACACTGAAGCTTTCTTT
few,TRBJ2-1,NA,TRBV28,CASSLGSAAPNEQFF,TGTGCCAGCAGTTTAGGCTCGGCAGCCCCCAATGAGCAGTTCTTC
NA,TRBJ1-4,NA,TRBV5-1,CASSLEGGVEKLFF,TGCGCCAGCAGCTTGGAGGGTGGCGTTGAAAAACTGTTTTTT
NA,TRBJ2-2,TRBD2,TRBV7-2,CASRDRASGSVPGELFF,TGTGCCAGCAGGGATAGGGCTAGCGGGAGTGTGCCCGGGGAGCTGTTTTTT
NA,TRBJ2-3,TRBD2,TRBV4-2,CASSQEPPRAGDMDTQYF,TGTGCCAGCAGCCAAGAGCCCCCCCGGGCGGGAGATATGGATACGCAGTATTTT
NA,TRBJ2-3,NA,TRBV14,CASSQWGSSDTQYF,TGTGCCAGCAGCCAATGGGGAAGTTCGGATACGCAGTATTTT
NA,TRBJ2-7,NA,TRBV6-6,CASDRGSYYEQYF,TGTGCCAGCGATAGGGGGAGTTATTACGAGCAGTACTTC
few,TRBJ2-7,TRBD2,TRBV20-1,CSARDEAGGSYEQYF,TGCAGTGCTAGAGACGAAGCGGGAGGCTCCTACGAGCAGTACTTC
NA,TRBJ2-3,TRBD2,TRBV6-5,CASSYSRGLAGDDTQYF,TGTGCCAGCAGTTACTCGAGAGGCCTAGCGGGGGACGATACGCAGTATTTT
NA,TRBJ1-1,NA,TRBV7-2,CASSKISTSDPAFF,TGTGCCAGCAGCAAAATTTCCACTTCAGATCCAGCTTTCTTT
NA,TRBJ2-5,NA,TRBV10-3,CAISEGGAETQYF,TGTGCCATCAGTGAGGGGGGCGCAGAGACCCAGTACTTC
once,TRBJ1-2,NA,TRBV16,CASSQLNTGYTF,TGTGCCAGCAGCCAATTGAATACGGGCTACACCTTC
NA,TRBJ1-2,NA,TRBV6-2/TRBV6-3,CASSDRSYGYTF,TGTGCCAGCAGTGACCGTAGCTATGGCTACACCTTC
few,TRBJ1-2,NA,TRBV29-1,CSVEGHGYGYTF,TGCAGCGTCGAGGGCCATGGCTATGGCTACACCTTC
NA,TRBJ2-1,NA,TRBV6-5,CASSARTVYNEQFF,TGTGCCAGCAGTGCCCGGACTGTATACAATGAGCAGTTCTTC
NA,TRBJ1-1,NA,TRBV7-9,CASSWTGNAEAFF,TGTGCCAGCAGCTGGACCGGGAATGCTGAAGCTTTCTTT
few,TRBJ1-1,NA,TRBV6-2/TRBV6-3,CASSPDTRRRNTEAFF,TGTGCCAGCAGTCCCGATACTCGGCGAAGGAACACTGAAGCTTTCTTT